These T cell receptor beta chains were read from a single sample in a study of low-dose radiotherapy and immunotherapy resistance in tumors. TCRdb re-analysed the reads in MiXCR, keeping a single row per CDR3 protein. The sample yields tens of thousands of distinct CDR3 sequences, approximately 20% seen once. Sequenced material: PBMCs, taken before treatment. The receptor set was obtained from a male donor with prostate cancer. Each CDR3 is given with its conserved first and last residue. D genes are given only for firm matches. The size of a clone is reported for some rows only, either as once, few or many, or as a class for expanded clones.

j_call: TRBJ1-5
d_call: -
v_call: TRBV4-1
clone_size: many
cdr3_nt: TGCGCCAGCAGCCAAGACACAGGGTTCAATCAGCCCCAGCATTTT
cdr3_aa: CASSQDTGFNQPQHF

j_call: TRBJ1-1
d_call: -
v_call: TRBV30
clone_size: many
cdr3_nt: TGTGCCTGGAGTCCAACCGGATTGAACACTGAAGCTTTCTTT
cdr3_aa: CAWSPTGLNTEAFF

j_call: TRBJ2-6
d_call: -
v_call: TRBV2
clone_size: many
cdr3_nt: TGTGCCAGCAGTGAATCGGACCCAAGGTCGGCTGGGGCCAACGTCCTGACTTTC
cdr3_aa: CASSESDPRSAGANVLTF

j_call: TRBJ1-4
d_call: -
v_call: TRBV12-3/TRBV12-4
clone_size: many
cdr3_nt: TGTGCCAGCAGTTTTTCCGGGGCCCTGTTTTTT
cdr3_aa: CASSFSGALFF

j_call: TRBJ2-3
d_call: -
v_call: TRBV2
clone_size: many
cdr3_nt: TGTGCCAGCAGTGCGCGGTCCCGGCTCACAGATACGCAGTATTTT
cdr3_aa: CASSARSRLTDTQYF

j_call: TRBJ2-6
d_call: TRBD1
v_call: TRBV25-1
clone_size: -
cdr3_nt: TGTGCCAGCAGTGATCGGACAGGGAGAGCCCCTGGGGCCAACGTCCTGACTTTC
cdr3_aa: CASSDRTGRAPGANVLTF

j_call: TRBJ1-1
d_call: -
v_call: TRBV6-2/TRBV6-3
clone_size: many
cdr3_nt: TGTGCCAGCAGTAGCCACGACAGTGTAAACACTGAAGCTTTCTTT
cdr3_aa: CASSSHDSVNTEAFF

j_call: TRBJ2-7
d_call: -
v_call: TRBV19
clone_size: many
cdr3_nt: TGTGCCAGTAGTATCGGTTTTCAGTACGAGCAGTACTTC
cdr3_aa: CASSIGFQYEQYF

j_call: TRBJ2-7
d_call: TRBD1
v_call: TRBV2
clone_size: many
cdr3_nt: TGTGCCAGCAGGGAGACAGGGGGCCCCTACGAGCAGTACTTC
cdr3_aa: CASRETGGPYEQYF

j_call: TRBJ1-1
d_call: TRBD1
v_call: TRBV6-4
clone_size: many
cdr3_nt: TGTGCCAGCAGTGACTCGAACAGGGGGAACACTGAAGCTTTCTTT
cdr3_aa: CASSDSNRGNTEAFF

j_call: TRBJ2-7
d_call: TRBD2
v_call: TRBV20-1
clone_size: many
cdr3_nt: TGCAGTGCTAGCGAGCGGGAGTGGGGCTACGAGCAGTACTTC
cdr3_aa: CSASEREWGYEQYF

j_call: TRBJ2-5
d_call: -
v_call: TRBV6-2/TRBV6-3
clone_size: many
cdr3_nt: TGTGCCAGCAGTGGTTCCAGAAGGGAGACCCAGTACTTC
cdr3_aa: CASSGSRRETQYF

j_call: TRBJ2-7
d_call: -
v_call: TRBV5-6
clone_size: many
cdr3_nt: TGTGCCAGCAGCTTGGGTGAGATGAGGGGTAGGAACGAGCAGTACTTC
cdr3_aa: CASSLGEMRGRNEQYF

j_call: TRBJ1-6
d_call: TRBD1
v_call: TRBV11-2
clone_size: many
cdr3_nt: TGTGCCAGCAGCTCAGGGGACAGTTATAATTCACCCCTCCACTTT
cdr3_aa: CASSSGDSYNSPLHF

j_call: TRBJ2-6
d_call: -
v_call: TRBV9
clone_size: many
cdr3_nt: TGTGCCAGCAGTCACAGGGCTGGGGCCAACGTCCTGACTTTC
cdr3_aa: CASSHRAGANVLTF

j_call: TRBJ2-3
d_call: -
v_call: TRBV5-1
clone_size: many
cdr3_nt: TGCGCCAGCAGCTTGCCGAACAATCCAGATACGCAGTATTTT
cdr3_aa: CASSLPNNPDTQYF

j_call: TRBJ1-2
d_call: -
v_call: TRBV7-2
clone_size: -
cdr3_nt: TGTGCCGTCCTTTGGCGAAGGACGTACAGCTATGGCTACACCTTC
cdr3_aa: CAVLWRRTYSYGYTF

j_call: TRBJ2-1
d_call: -
v_call: TRBV20-1
clone_size: -
cdr3_nt: TGCAGTGCTCTCGACCCTACAGGGACGGGTGAGCAGTTCTTC
cdr3_aa: CSALDPTGTGEQFF

j_call: TRBJ1-6
d_call: -
v_call: TRBV11-2
clone_size: many
cdr3_nt: TGTGCCAGCAGCGTGGGGCCGGGGAAGGCAACTTCACCCCTCCACTTT
cdr3_aa: CASSVGPGKATSPLHF

j_call: TRBJ2-1
d_call: -
v_call: TRBV2
clone_size: many
cdr3_nt: TGTGCCAGCATTGGGGGCCGGGGCCCCTACAATGAGCAGTTCTTC
cdr3_aa: CASIGGRGPYNEQFF

j_call: TRBJ2-3
d_call: -
v_call: TRBV15
clone_size: many
cdr3_nt: TGTGCCACCAGCACTGGACACTGGGGCACAGATACGCAGTATTTT
cdr3_aa: CATSTGHWGTDTQYF

j_call: TRBJ1-2
d_call: TRBD1
v_call: TRBV7-8
clone_size: many
cdr3_nt: TGTGCCAGCAGCTTAGCGCCGGGACAGGGCCCAACAATCTATGGCTACACCTTC
cdr3_aa: CASSLAPGQGPTIYGYTF

j_call: TRBJ2-1
d_call: TRBD2
v_call: TRBV6-1
clone_size: -
cdr3_nt: TGTGCCAGCAGTCGCTCCCTTCTAGCGGGAGCATACAATGAGCAGTTCTTC
cdr3_aa: CASSRSLLAGAYNEQFF

j_call: TRBJ2-5
d_call: -
v_call: TRBV10-3
clone_size: many
cdr3_nt: TGTGCCATCAGTGAGGGGGCGGGGTTCCAAGAGACCCAGTACTTC
cdr3_aa: CAISEGAGFQETQYF

j_call: TRBJ2-5
d_call: -
v_call: TRBV4-3
clone_size: many
cdr3_nt: TGCGCCAGCAGCCAAACATACCAAGAGACCCAGTACTTC
cdr3_aa: CASSQTYQETQYF

j_call: TRBJ2-1
d_call: -
v_call: TRBV20-1
clone_size: -
cdr3_nt: TGCAGTGCTCTCAACATAAGGAGCTCCTACAATGAGCAGTTCTTC
cdr3_aa: CSALNIRSSYNEQFF

j_call: TRBJ2-3
d_call: TRBD2
v_call: TRBV19
clone_size: many
cdr3_nt: TGTGCCAGTAGTAGGGGGACTAGACGGACAGATACGCAGTATTTT
cdr3_aa: CASSRGTRRTDTQYF

j_call: TRBJ2-5
d_call: TRBD2
v_call: TRBV3-1
clone_size: many
cdr3_nt: TGTGCCAGCAGCCCCCATTTAGCGGGGGAAAACCAAGAGACCCAGTACTTC
cdr3_aa: CASSPHLAGENQETQYF

j_call: TRBJ2-1
d_call: -
v_call: TRBV28
clone_size: many
cdr3_nt: TGTGCCAGCATCGTTCGATTCGGCCAAGGGGGCAATGAGCAGTTCTTC
cdr3_aa: CASIVRFGQGGNEQFF

j_call: TRBJ2-1
d_call: -
v_call: TRBV11-2
clone_size: many
cdr3_nt: TGTGCCAGCAGCTTACCTGGGCGGGGCCACAATGAGCAGTTCTTC
cdr3_aa: CASSLPGRGHNEQFF

j_call: TRBJ2-3
d_call: -
v_call: TRBV20-1
clone_size: many
cdr3_nt: TGCAGTGCTGGTCGGGACCGCCATATGGGTGGAACAGATACGCAGTATTTT
cdr3_aa: CSAGRDRHMGGTDTQYF

j_call: TRBJ1-2
d_call: -
v_call: TRBV6-2/TRBV6-3
clone_size: many
cdr3_nt: TGTGCCAGCAGCACCGGGACGGTGGATCGCTACACCTTC
cdr3_aa: CASSTGTVDRYTF

j_call: TRBJ1-2
d_call: TRBD1
v_call: TRBV20-1
clone_size: few
cdr3_nt: TGCAGTGCTAGTACGGGACAGGGATTTGGCTACACCTTC
cdr3_aa: CSASTGQGFGYTF

j_call: TRBJ2-5
d_call: TRBD2
v_call: TRBV12-3/TRBV12-4
clone_size: many
cdr3_nt: TGTGCCAGCAGCCTAGCGGGGGGGCTACAAGAGACCCAGTACTTC
cdr3_aa: CASSLAGGLQETQYF

j_call: TRBJ1-2
d_call: TRBD1
v_call: TRBV11-1
clone_size: -
cdr3_nt: TGTGCCAGCAGCCAGACAGGGACAGGGGGCGCCGGTGATGGCTACACCTTC
cdr3_aa: CASSQTGTGGAGDGYTF

j_call: TRBJ2-7
d_call: -
v_call: TRBV7-9
clone_size: -
cdr3_nt: TGTGCCAGCAGCTTAGAGGCGGGGTTCAGCTCCTACGAGCAGTACTTC
cdr3_aa: CASSLEAGFSSYEQYF

j_call: TRBJ2-7
d_call: TRBD1
v_call: TRBV6-2/TRBV6-3
clone_size: -
cdr3_nt: TGTGCCAGCAGTTACTCCGGGACAGGTAACTACGAGCAGTACTTC
cdr3_aa: CASSYSGTGNYEQYF

j_call: TRBJ1-5
d_call: TRBD1
v_call: TRBV20-1
clone_size: -
cdr3_nt: TGCAGTGCCACGGGACAGGGGGTTAATCAGCCCCAGCATTTT
cdr3_aa: CSATGQGVNQPQHF

j_call: TRBJ1-1
d_call: TRBD1
v_call: TRBV5-1
clone_size: few
cdr3_nt: TGCGCCAGCAGCTGGGGACAGTTGACGAACACTGAAGCTTTCTTT
cdr3_aa: CASSWGQLTNTEAFF

j_call: TRBJ2-2
d_call: -
v_call: TRBV5-1
clone_size: -
cdr3_nt: TGCGCCAGCAGCCAAACTAGCTCCACCGGGGAGCTGTTTTTT
cdr3_aa: CASSQTSSTGELFF

j_call: TRBJ2-1
d_call: TRBD1
v_call: TRBV5-6
clone_size: many
cdr3_nt: TGTGCCAGCAGGACCGGACAGGGGCTGGTCAATGAGCAGTTCTTC
cdr3_aa: CASRTGQGLVNEQFF

j_call: TRBJ2-1
d_call: TRBD2
v_call: TRBV19
clone_size: many
cdr3_nt: TGTGCCAGTTGCCTGCGGGGGGGGAACAATGAGCAGTTCTTC
cdr3_aa: CASCLRGGNNEQFF

j_call: TRBJ1-1
d_call: -
v_call: TRBV3-1
clone_size: many
cdr3_nt: TGTGCCAGCAGCCAAGATCCACGGTTTGAAGCTTTCTTT
cdr3_aa: CASSQDPRFEAFF

j_call: TRBJ2-7
d_call: TRBD2
v_call: TRBV3-1
clone_size: many
cdr3_nt: TGTGCCAGCAGCTTGAGAGCGGGAGGGCCTGACGAGCAGTACTTC
cdr3_aa: CASSLRAGGPDEQYF

j_call: TRBJ2-5
d_call: -
v_call: TRBV6-6
clone_size: many
cdr3_nt: TGTGCCAGCAGGGCCGGGACCCACCCTTACCAAGAGACCCAGTACTTC
cdr3_aa: CASRAGTHPYQETQYF

j_call: TRBJ2-3
d_call: -
v_call: TRBV10-3
clone_size: many
cdr3_nt: TGTGCCATCAGTGGACAGCCCGAGGATACGCAGTATTTT
cdr3_aa: CAISGQPEDTQYF

j_call: TRBJ2-6
d_call: -
v_call: TRBV18
clone_size: many
cdr3_nt: TGTGCCAGCTCACCACTTTCATGGGTCTCGGTAGCTGGGGCCAACGTCCTGACTTTC
cdr3_aa: CASSPLSWVSVAGANVLTF

j_call: TRBJ1-6
d_call: TRBD1
v_call: TRBV2
clone_size: many
cdr3_nt: TGTGCCAGCAGGGGGACAGGGGCTACTTCACCCCTCCACTTT
cdr3_aa: CASRGTGATSPLHF

j_call: TRBJ2-7
d_call: TRBD2
v_call: TRBV5-4
clone_size: many
cdr3_nt: TGTGCCAGCAGCTTGCGGTTGGGACCGGGACTAGCAGCGACGAGCTCCTACGAGCAGTACTTC
cdr3_aa: CASSLRLGPGLAATSSYEQYF

j_call: TRBJ1-4
d_call: -
v_call: TRBV6-1
clone_size: many
cdr3_nt: TGTGCCAGCAGTGCGGACACAACTAATGAAAAACTGTTTTTT
cdr3_aa: CASSADTTNEKLFF

j_call: TRBJ1-2
d_call: -
v_call: TRBV5-5
clone_size: many
cdr3_nt: TGTGCCAGCAACTCCCCAGGGGACTATGGCTACACCTTC
cdr3_aa: CASNSPGDYGYTF

j_call: TRBJ2-7
d_call: TRBD2
v_call: TRBV29-1
clone_size: many
cdr3_nt: TGCAGCGGGGCAGCAGGGACTAGCGGATACGAGCAGTACTTC
cdr3_aa: CSGAAGTSGYEQYF

j_call: TRBJ2-1
d_call: TRBD2
v_call: TRBV5-1
clone_size: many
cdr3_nt: TGCGCCAGCAATCTAGCGGGATCCTACAATGAGCAGTTCTTC
cdr3_aa: CASNLAGSYNEQFF

j_call: TRBJ2-7
d_call: TRBD2
v_call: TRBV4-3
clone_size: -
cdr3_nt: TGCGCCAGCAGCCAGACTAGCGGGAGAGAGTACGAGCAGTACTTC
cdr3_aa: CASSQTSGREYEQYF

j_call: TRBJ2-2
d_call: TRBD2
v_call: TRBV4-3
clone_size: many
cdr3_nt: TGCGCCAGCAGCCAAGAAGCGGGGACCGGGGAGCTGTTTTTT
cdr3_aa: CASSQEAGTGELFF

j_call: TRBJ1-1
d_call: TRBD1
v_call: TRBV5-1
clone_size: many
cdr3_nt: TGCGCCAGCAGCTTCCGGACAGGGATGAACACTGAAGCTTTCTTT
cdr3_aa: CASSFRTGMNTEAFF

j_call: TRBJ2-5
d_call: TRBD1
v_call: TRBV6-6
clone_size: many
cdr3_nt: TGTGCCAGCAGAGAACAGGGGGCTCAAGAGACCCAGTACTTC
cdr3_aa: CASREQGAQETQYF